One and the same sample provided the 20 T cell receptor beta chains below, sequenced in a study of cytomegalovirus exposure and HLA in healthy donors (dated by TCRdb to 2015 to 2018). Receptor libraries were prepared by the immunoSEQ multiplex PCR assay. A mixture of 60 forward primers for TCR Vbeta segments and 13 reverse primers for TCR Jbeta segments was used in the multiplex PCR. What TCRdb holds here is the immuneACCESS table cut down to in-frame rearrangements. Part of the clones is not present; checked against another copy, under half of the missing clones reflect an unresolved V gene, and the others are unexplained. For this sample the table gives 150,000 or so clones, of which about 82% were detected only once. The ten largest account for 1% of the sample. The sample consisted of PBMCs. The receptors were sampled from a woman aged 50 to 65 in good health and CMV-seropositive.

As DNA, the CDR3 is TGCGCCAGCAGCCATAACCGGGACTCTACAGATACGCAGTATTTT. Translation gives CASSHNRDSTDTQYF. The chain has TRBV4-3 and TRBJ2-3, with D perhaps TRBD2 (6 bases). The V end lost 3 bases, the J end lost 3 bases, and 13 bases lay between the germline ends. Germline values: CDR1 LGHNA, CDR2 YSLEER. The CDR3 totals 15 residues.

The gene calls are TRBV18 and TRBJ2-1, with 7 bases matching TRBD2. The germline V gene encodes CDR1 KGHSH and CDR2 LQKENI. The V gene end was trimmed by 3 bases and the J gene end by 3 bases; junction bases not matched to a gene: 5. The CDR3 is 15 residues long. The CDR3: CASSPRTRFYNEQFF. DNA for the CDR3: TGTGCCAGCTCACCCCGGACTAGGTTCTACAATGAGCAGTTCTTC. Based on the CDR3 plus reference TRBV18 and TRBJ2-1, the full variable domain is NAGVMQNPRHLVRRRGQEARLRCSPMKGHSHVYWYRQLPEEGLKFMVYLQKENIIDESGMPKERFSAEFPKEGPSILRIQQVVRGDSAAYFCASSPRTRFYNEQFFGPGTRLTVL.

This clone was counted only a few times. V usage is TRBV29-1 and J usage is TRBJ1-4; possible D gene TRBD1, 5 bases. The CDR3 is 15 residues long. Trimming took off 2 bases at V and 0 bases at J, with 10 bases between the two ends. Germline CDR1 is SQVTM and CDR2 is ANQGSEA. Written as DNA, the CDR3 is TGCAGCGTTGAAACCGACAGTACAACTAATGAAAAACTGTTTTTT. Residues: CSVETDSTTNEKLFF.

The rearrangement links TRBV30 to TRBJ1-1, with D possibly TRBD1 on 6 matching bases. Trimming cost V 5 bases and J 12 bases, with 19 bases left between them. The CDR3 runs 12 residues. Germline CDR1 is GTSNPN and CDR2 is SVGIG (reference sequence). CDR3 DNA: TGTGCCTGGGATCCCGGGGGGGCGCGAACTTTCTTT. This gives the protein CAWDPGGARTFF. The variable domain in full, with the rest retrieved from reference TRBV30 and TRBJ1-1, is SQTIHQWPATLVQPVGSPLSLECTVEGTSNPNLYWYRQAAGRGLQLLFYSVGIGQISSEVPQNLSASRPQDRQFILSSKKLLLSDSGFYLCAWDPGGARTFFGQGTRLTVV.

The CDR3 DNA is TGTGCCAGCAGCTTAGGACGGGACTCCTACGAGCAGTACTTC. This encodes CASSLGRDSYEQYF. V and J are TRBV7-9 and TRBJ2-7; tentative D call: TRBD2 (5 bases). Trimming took 1 base from V and 0 from J, leaving 7 bases between them. From germline, CDR1 is SEHNR and CDR2 FQNEAQ (reference sequence). CDR3 length equals 14 residues. Drawing the rest from reference TRBV7-9 and TRBJ2-7, the complete variable domain is DTGVSQNPRHKITKRGQNVTFRCDPISEHNRLYWYRQTLGQGPEFLTYFQNEAQLEKSRLLSDRFSAERPKGSFSTLEIQRTEQGDSAMYLCASSLGRDSYEQYFGPGTRLTVT.

The V call is TRBV29-1, the J call TRBJ1-2; 8 bases are a match to TRBD1. The length of the CDR3 is 12 residues. In germline, CDR1 is SQVTM, CDR2 ANQGSEA. V was pared by 3 bases and J by 9 bases, with 6 bases of the junction left unmatched. CDR3: CSVEGNRGSYTF. The DNA for the CDR3 is TGCAGCGTTGAGGGGAACAGGGGGAGCTACACCTTC.

This clone was seen a handful of times. The chain combines TRBV6-4 with TRBJ2-2, with D hard to call. Trimming cost V 6 bases and J 2 bases, with 7 bases left between them. Germline CDR1 MRHNA, CDR2 SNTAGT. The CDR3 loop spans 13 amino acids. The CDR3 DNA sequence: TGTGCCAGCAGGGCCGTTAACACCGGGGAGCTGTTTTTT. As protein: CASRAVNTGELFF.

This rearrangement joins TRBV5-4 to TRBJ2-7; TRBD1 is a possible D gene (5 bases). CDR1 and CDR2 from the germline V gene are SGHNT and YYREEE (reference sequence). CDR3 length: 13 residues. The CDR3 sequence: CASSPEGGRQSHV. In DNA, the CDR3 is TGTGCCAGCAGCCCGGAAGGTGGCAGACAGTCCCACGTC.

The table lists this clone with a count of one. The rearrangement links TRBV4-3 to TRBJ1-1; 8 bases fit TRBD1. The CDR3 sequence is 14 residues long. Germline-derived CDR1 and CDR2 are LGHNA and YSLEER. With V trimmed by 3 bases and J by 2 bases, 2 bases remained unmatched. This chain's CDR3 is CASSQGQANTEAFF. CDR3 coding DNA: TGCGCCAGCAGCCAGGGACAGGCTAACACTGAAGCTTTCTTT.

This rearrangement joins TRBV19 to TRBJ1-3; tentatively, D is TRBD1 (5 bases). There are 14 residues in the CDR3. V lost 5 bases and J lost 3, with 11 bases in between. The germline V gene encodes CDR1 LNHDA and CDR2 SQIVND (reference sequence). CDR3 region: CASSSGGDGNTIYF. The CDR3 region has the DNA TGTGCCAGTAGTTCCGGGGGAGATGGAAACACCATATATTTT.

The chain combines TRBV5-1 with TRBJ2-2, with 7 bases that match TRBD1. V shed 0 bases and J 7 bases; nucleotides not matched to a gene: 3. The CDR3 is 14 amino acids. Germline-derived CDR1 and CDR2 are SGHRS and YFSETQ. The CDR3 coding sequence is TGCGCCAGCAGCTTGGAGGGGGCCGGCGGGGAGCTGTTTTTT. This translates into CASSLEGAGGELFF.

The chain recombines TRBV28 with TRBJ1-2; D is perhaps TRBD1 (6 bases). Germline V gene sequence: CDR1 MDHEN, CDR2 SYDVKM. Trimming left V 6 bases short and J 3 bases short, with 26 bases between. The CDR3 length is 18 residues. CDR3 sequence: CASRVKKTGPDRYYGYTF. In DNA, the CDR3 is TGTGCCAGCAGGGTAAAAAAGACAGGACCCGACCGTTACTATGGCTACACCTTC.

The rearrangement joins TRBV5-6 to TRBJ2-5; TRBD2 agrees at 11 bases. The CDR3 runs to 14 residues. Germline V CDR1 and CDR2: SGHDT, YYEEEE. J gave up 5 bases and V 3 bases, and 3 bases lay outside the gene matches. CDR3 amino acids: CASSSASGGETQYF. Written as DNA, the CDR3 is TGTGCCAGCAGCTCTGCTAGCGGGGGGGAGACCCAGTACTTC.

The genes are TRBV6-5 and TRBJ1-1; a possible D gene is TRBD1 (5 bases). Germline V lookup: CDR1 MNHEY, CDR2 SVGAGI. The CDR3 contains 15 residues. Trimming removed 6 bases at V and 1 base at J, with 15 bases between. Here the CDR3 DNA reads TGTGCCAGCAGGTTGAACGGGGGAGGGAACACTGAAGCTTTCTTT. This encodes CASRLNGGGNTEAFF.

The V call is TRBV6-5, the J call TRBJ1-5; D is ambiguous. The ends were cut back, 0 bases at V and 4 bases at J, with 13 bases in the middle. This CDR3 is 16 amino acids long. Germline assignment: CDR1 MNHEY and CDR2 SVGAGI. DNA of the CDR3: TGTGCCAGCAGTTACTCCTACGGAAGCGGAAATCAGCCCCAGCATTTT. It translates to CASSYSYGSGNQPQHF.

Here the CDR3 reads CASSSTGVSGNTIYF. CDR3 DNA: TGTGCCAGCAGTTCGACAGGGGTCTCTGGAAACACCATATATTTT. The chain combines TRBV6-1 with TRBJ1-3; TRBD1 matches 8 bases. The germline V gene encodes CDR1 MNHNS and CDR2 SASEGT. V lost 5 bases and J lost 0; bases outside the gene matches: 3. There are 15 residues in the CDR3.

The table lists this clone with a few counts. The rearrangement links TRBV6-6 to TRBJ1-2; D not certain. Germline CDR1 MNHNY, CDR2 SVGAGI (reference sequence). The CDR3 is made up of 13 amino acids. V lost 5 bases and J 8 bases, leaving 15 bases between the germline ends. DNA of the CDR3: TGTGCCAGCAGTAGGGAGGGAGTAGGGGGCTACACCTTC. As protein: CASSREGVGGYTF.

The DNA for the CDR3 is TGTGCCAGCAGCTTACCAAATCGGGAGGACAGGGGGCGCGAGTACTTC. This encodes CASSLPNREDRGREYF. The chain uses TRBV11-2 and TRBJ2-7; 11 positions match TRBD1. The V and J ends lost 2 bases and 11 bases, in that order; junction bases with no gene match: 14. Germline CDR1 reads SGHAT; CDR2 reads FQNNGV. The CDR3 extends over 16 amino acids.

The genes are TRBV19 and TRBJ1-5, with 8 bases identical to TRBD1. Trimming cost V 0 bases and J 7 bases; bases outside gene matches: 11. Germline lookup yields CDR1 LNHDA and CDR2 SQIVND (reference sequence). The CDR3 has 17 residues. This CDR3 is CASSIEDRDRLIQPQHF. In DNA form, the CDR3 reads TGTGCCAGTAGTATAGAAGACCGGGACAGGTTGATCCAGCCCCAGCATTTT. Using reference TRBV19 and TRBJ1-5 for the parts outside the CDR3, the full variable domain is DGGITQSPKYLFRKEGQNVTLSCEQNLNHDAMYWYRQDPGQGLRLIYYSQIVNDFQKGDIAEGYSVSREKKESFPLTVTSAQKNPTAFYLCASSIEDRDRLIQPQHFGDGTRLSIL.

This chain's CDR3 is CASSVGSGTSSYEQYF. DNA of the CDR3: TGTGCCAGCAGCGTAGGGAGCGGGACGAGCTCCTACGAGCAGTACTTC. V is TRBV9 and J is TRBJ2-7, with 7 bases that match TRBD2. Germline CDR1 reads SGDLS; CDR2 reads YYNGEE. V shed 0 bases, J shed 0 bases, and the junction held 6 bases outside the gene matches. The CDR3 covers 16 residues.